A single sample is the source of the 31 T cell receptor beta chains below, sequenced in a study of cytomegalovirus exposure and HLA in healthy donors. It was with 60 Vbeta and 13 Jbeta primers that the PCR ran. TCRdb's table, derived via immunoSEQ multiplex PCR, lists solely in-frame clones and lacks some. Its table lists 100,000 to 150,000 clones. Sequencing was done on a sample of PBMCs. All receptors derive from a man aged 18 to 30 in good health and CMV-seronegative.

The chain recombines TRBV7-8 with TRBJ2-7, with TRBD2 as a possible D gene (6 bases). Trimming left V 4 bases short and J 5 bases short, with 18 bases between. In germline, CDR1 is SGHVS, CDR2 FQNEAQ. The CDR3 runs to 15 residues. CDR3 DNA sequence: TGTGCCAGCAGCTCCCTTGGAGGGAGAGCTCACGAGCAGTACTTC. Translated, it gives CASSSLGGRAHEQYF.

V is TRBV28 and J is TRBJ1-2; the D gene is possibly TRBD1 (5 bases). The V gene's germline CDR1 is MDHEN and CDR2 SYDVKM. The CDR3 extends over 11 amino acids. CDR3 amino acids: CWGGDRYGYTF. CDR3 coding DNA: TGTTGGGGGGGGGACCGCTATGGCTACACCTTC.

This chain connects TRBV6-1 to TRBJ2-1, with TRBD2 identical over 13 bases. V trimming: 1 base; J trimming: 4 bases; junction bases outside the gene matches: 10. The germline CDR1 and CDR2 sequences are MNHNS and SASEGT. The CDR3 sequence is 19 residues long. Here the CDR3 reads CASSEGGGLGLAGYNEQFF. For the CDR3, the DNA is TGTGCCAGCAGTGAAGGGGGGGGGCTGGGACTAGCGGGGTACAATGAGCAGTTCTTC.

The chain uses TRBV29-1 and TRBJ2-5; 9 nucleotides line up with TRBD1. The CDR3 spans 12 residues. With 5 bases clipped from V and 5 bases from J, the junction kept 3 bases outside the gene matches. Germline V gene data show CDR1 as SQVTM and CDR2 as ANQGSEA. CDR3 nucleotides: TGCAGCGTTACAGGGGGCGGGGAGACCCAGTACTTC. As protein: CSVTGGGETQYF.

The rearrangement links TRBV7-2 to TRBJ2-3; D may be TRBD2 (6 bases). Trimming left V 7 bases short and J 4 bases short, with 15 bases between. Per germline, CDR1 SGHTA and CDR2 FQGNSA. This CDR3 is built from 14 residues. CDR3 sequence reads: CASTPPAGPDTQYF. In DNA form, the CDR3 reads TGTGCCAGCACCCCCCCGGCGGGGCCAGATACGCAGTATTTT. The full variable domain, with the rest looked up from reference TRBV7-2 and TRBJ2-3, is GAGVSQSPSNKVTEKGKDVELRCDPISGHTALYWYRQSLGQGLEFLIYFQGNSAPDKSGLPSDRFSAERTGGSVSTLTIQRTQQEDSAVYLCASTPPAGPDTQYFGPGTRLTVL.

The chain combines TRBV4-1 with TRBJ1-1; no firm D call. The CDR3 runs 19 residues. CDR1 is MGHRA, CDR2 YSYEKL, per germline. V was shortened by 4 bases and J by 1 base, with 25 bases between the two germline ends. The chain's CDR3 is CASSPWALTILTGNTEAFF. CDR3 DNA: TGCGCCAGCAGCCCTTGGGCACTCACCATCTTAACTGGGAACACTGAAGCTTTCTTT.

The CDR3, as DNA: TGTGCCACCAGCAGTGATTACCACAGGGAAGACACTGAAGCTTTCTTT. It codes for CATSSDYHREDTEAFF. The gene calls are TRBV15 and TRBJ1-1, with D perhaps matching TRBD1 (6 bases). The germline gives CDR1 LNHNV, CDR2 YYDKDF (reference sequence). V gave up 3 bases and J gave up 3 bases, with 17 bases separating them. The CDR3 has 16 amino acids. Full variable domain (missing parts from reference TRBV15 and TRBJ1-1): DAMVIQNPRYQVTQFGKPVTLSCSQTLNHNVMYWYQQKSSQAPKLLFHYYDKDFNNEADTPDNFQSRRPNTSFCFLDIRSPGLGDTAMYLCATSSDYHREDTEAFFGQGTRLTVV.

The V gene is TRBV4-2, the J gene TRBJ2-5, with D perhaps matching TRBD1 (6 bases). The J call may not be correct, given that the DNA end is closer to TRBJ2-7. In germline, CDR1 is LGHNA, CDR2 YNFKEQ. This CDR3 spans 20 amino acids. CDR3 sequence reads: CASSQEGVVVGQPVSYEQYF. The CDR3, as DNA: TGTGCCAGCAGCCAAGAGGGGGTGGTCGTAGGACAGCCAGTTTCCTACGAGCAGTACTTC.

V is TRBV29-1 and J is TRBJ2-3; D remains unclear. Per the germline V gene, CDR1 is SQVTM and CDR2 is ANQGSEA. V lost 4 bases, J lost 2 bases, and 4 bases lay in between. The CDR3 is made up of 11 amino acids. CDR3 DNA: TGCAGCGTTGGTTACACAGATACGCAGTATTTT. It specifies CSVGYTDTQYF.

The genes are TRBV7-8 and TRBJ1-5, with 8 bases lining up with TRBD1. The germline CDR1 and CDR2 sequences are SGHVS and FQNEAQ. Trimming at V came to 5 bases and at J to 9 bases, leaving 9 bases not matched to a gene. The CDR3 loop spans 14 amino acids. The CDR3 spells CASSLGQGGRPQHF. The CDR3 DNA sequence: TGTGCCAGCAGCCTTGGACAGGGCGGTCGGCCCCAGCATTTT.

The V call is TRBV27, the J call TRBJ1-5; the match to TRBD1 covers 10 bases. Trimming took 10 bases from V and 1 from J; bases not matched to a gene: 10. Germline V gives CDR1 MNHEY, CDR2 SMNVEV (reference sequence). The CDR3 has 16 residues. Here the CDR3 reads CATAHRTGGSNQPQHF. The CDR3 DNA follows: TGTGCCACCGCACACCGGACAGGGGGAAGCAATCAGCCCCAGCATTTT.

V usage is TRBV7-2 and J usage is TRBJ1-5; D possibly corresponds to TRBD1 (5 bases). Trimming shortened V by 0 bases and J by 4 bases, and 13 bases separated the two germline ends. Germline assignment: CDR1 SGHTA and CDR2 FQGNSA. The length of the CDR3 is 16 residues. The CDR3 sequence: CASSLAHTGRNQPQHF. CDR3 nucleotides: TGTGCCAGCAGCTTAGCGCACACAGGCAGAAATCAGCCCCAGCATTTT. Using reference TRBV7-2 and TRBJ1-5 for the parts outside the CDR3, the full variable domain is GAGVSQSPSNKVTEKGKDVELRCDPISGHTALYWYRQSLGQGLEFLIYFQGNSAPDKSGLPSDRFSAERTGGSVSTLTIQRTQQEDSAVYLCASSLAHTGRNQPQHFGDGTRLSIL.

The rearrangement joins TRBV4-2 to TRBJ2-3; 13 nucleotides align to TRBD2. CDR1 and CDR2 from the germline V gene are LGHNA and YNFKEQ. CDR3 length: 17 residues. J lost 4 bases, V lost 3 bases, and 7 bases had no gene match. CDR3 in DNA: TGTGCCAGCAGCCACCAAACTAGCGGGAGGGGGCCAGATACGCAGTATTTT. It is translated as CASSHQTSGRGPDTQYF.

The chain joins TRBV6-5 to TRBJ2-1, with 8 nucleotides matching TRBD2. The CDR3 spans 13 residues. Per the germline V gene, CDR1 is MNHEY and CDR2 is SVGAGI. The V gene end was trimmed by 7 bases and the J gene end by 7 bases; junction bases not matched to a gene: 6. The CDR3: CASKTGGPNEQFF. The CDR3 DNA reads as TGTGCCAGCAAGACGGGAGGGCCGAATGAGCAGTTCTTC.

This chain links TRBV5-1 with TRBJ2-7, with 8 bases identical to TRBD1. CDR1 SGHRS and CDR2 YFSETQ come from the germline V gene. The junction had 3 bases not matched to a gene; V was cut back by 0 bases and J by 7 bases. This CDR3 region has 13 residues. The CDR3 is CASSLGRGREQYF. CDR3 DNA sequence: TGCGCCAGCAGCTTGGGCAGGGGGCGTGAGCAGTACTTC.

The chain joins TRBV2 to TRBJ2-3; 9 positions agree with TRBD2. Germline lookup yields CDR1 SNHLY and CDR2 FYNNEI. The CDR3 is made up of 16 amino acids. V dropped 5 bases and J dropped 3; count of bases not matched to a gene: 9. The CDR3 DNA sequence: TGTGCCAGCAGTCCAATAGCGGGAGTGGGGACAGATACGCAGTATTTT. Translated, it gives CASSPIAGVGTDTQYF.

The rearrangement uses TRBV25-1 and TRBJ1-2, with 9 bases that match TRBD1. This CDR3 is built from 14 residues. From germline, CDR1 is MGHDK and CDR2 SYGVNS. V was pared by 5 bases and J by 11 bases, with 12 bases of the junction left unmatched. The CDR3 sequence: CASSPTGTGILYTF. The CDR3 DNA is TGTGCCAGCAGTCCAACCGGGACAGGGATTTTGTACACCTTC.

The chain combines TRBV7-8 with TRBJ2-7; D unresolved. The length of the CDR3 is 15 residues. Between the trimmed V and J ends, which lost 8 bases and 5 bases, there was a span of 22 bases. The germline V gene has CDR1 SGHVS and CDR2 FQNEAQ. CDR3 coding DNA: TGTGCCAGCGGGTCCGTGGTATCATCCGGAGACGAGCAGTACTTC. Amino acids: CASGSVVSSGDEQYF.

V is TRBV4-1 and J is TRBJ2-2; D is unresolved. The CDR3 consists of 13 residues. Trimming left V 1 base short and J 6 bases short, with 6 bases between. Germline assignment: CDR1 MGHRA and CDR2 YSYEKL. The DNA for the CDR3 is TGCGCCAGCAGCCAAGTATCCGCCGGGGAGCTGTTTTTT. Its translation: CASSQVSAGELFF.

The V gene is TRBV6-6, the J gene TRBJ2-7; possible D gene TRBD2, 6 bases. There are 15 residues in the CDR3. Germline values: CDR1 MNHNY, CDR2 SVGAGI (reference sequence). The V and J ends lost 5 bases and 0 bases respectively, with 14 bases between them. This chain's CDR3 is CASSKRDWPSYEQYF. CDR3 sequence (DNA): TGTGCCAGCAGTAAACGGGACTGGCCCTCCTACGAGCAGTACTTC.

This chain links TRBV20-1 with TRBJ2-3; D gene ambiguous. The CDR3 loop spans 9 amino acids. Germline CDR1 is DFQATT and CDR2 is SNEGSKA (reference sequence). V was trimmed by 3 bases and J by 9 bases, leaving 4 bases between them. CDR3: CSASLTQYF. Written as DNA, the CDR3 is TGCAGTGCTAGTTTAACGCAGTATTTT.

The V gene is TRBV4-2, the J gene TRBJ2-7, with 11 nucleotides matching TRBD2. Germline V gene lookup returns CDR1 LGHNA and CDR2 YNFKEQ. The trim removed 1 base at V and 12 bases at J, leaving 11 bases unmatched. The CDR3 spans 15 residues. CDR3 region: CASSQVRLAGSFVYF. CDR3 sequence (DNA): TGTGCCAGCAGCCAAGTGAGACTAGCGGGAAGTTTTGTGTACTTC.

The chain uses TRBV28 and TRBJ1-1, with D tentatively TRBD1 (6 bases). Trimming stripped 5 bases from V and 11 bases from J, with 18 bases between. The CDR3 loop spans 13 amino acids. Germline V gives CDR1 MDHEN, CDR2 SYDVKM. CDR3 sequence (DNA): TGTGCCAGCAGTCCCTCTGGGGGACAATCGGCTTTCTTT. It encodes CASSPSGGQSAFF.

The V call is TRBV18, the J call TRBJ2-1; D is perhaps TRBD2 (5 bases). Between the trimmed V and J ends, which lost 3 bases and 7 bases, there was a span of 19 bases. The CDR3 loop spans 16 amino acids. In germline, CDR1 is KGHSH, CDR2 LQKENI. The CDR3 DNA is TGTGCCAGCTCACCCGCGGCGGGCCTACCCTTAAATGAGCAGTTCTTC. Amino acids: CASSPAAGLPLNEQFF.

Here the CDR3 reads CAWRRRGIDYEQYF. CDR3 bases: TGTGCCTGGCGCCGCCGAGGGATCGACTACGAGCAGTACTTC. This sequence joins TRBV30 and TRBJ2-7; possibly TRBD2 for D (5 bases). The V gene lost 5 bases and the J gene lost 3 bases, with 17 bases spanning the gap. CDR1 GTSNPN and CDR2 SVGIG come from the germline V gene (reference sequence). The CDR3 consists of 14 residues.

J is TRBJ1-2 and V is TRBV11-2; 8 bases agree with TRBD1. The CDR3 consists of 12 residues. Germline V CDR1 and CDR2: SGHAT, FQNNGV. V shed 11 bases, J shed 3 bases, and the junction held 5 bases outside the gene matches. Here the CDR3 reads CASRGHDYGYTF. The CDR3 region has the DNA TGTGCCTCCAGGGGGCACGACTATGGCTACACCTTC.

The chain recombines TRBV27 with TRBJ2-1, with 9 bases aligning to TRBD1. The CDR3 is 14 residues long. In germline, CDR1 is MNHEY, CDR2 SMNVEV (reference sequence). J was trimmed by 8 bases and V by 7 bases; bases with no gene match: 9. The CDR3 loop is CASTGNRGLYEQFF. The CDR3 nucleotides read TGTGCCAGCACCGGAAACAGGGGGCTCTATGAGCAGTTCTTC.

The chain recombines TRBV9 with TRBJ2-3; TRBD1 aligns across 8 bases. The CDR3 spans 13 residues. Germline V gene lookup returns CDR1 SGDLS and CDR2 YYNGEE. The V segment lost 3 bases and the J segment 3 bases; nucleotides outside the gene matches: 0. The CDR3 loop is CASSGTGTDTQYF. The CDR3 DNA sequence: TGTGCCAGCAGCGGGACAGGGACAGATACGCAGTATTTT.

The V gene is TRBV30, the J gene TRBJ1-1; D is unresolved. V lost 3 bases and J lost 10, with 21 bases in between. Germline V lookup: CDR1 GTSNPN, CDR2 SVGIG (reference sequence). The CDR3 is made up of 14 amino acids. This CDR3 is CAWRDGIDAGVAFF. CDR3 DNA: TGTGCCTGGAGGGACGGGATAGACGCGGGTGTAGCTTTCTTT.

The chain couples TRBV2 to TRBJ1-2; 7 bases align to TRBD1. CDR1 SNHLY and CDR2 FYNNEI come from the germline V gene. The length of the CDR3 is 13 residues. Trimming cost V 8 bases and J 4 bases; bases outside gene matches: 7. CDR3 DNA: TGTGCCAGCCGGACACAGGGGACCTATGGCTACACCTTC. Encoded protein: CASRTQGTYGYTF.

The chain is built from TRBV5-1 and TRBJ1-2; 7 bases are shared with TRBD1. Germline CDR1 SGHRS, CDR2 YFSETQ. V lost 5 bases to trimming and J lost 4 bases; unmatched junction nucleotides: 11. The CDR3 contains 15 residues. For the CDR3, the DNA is TGCGCCAGCAGGAACCAAACAGGGGCGGGCTATGGCTACACCTTC. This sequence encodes CASRNQTGAGYGYTF.